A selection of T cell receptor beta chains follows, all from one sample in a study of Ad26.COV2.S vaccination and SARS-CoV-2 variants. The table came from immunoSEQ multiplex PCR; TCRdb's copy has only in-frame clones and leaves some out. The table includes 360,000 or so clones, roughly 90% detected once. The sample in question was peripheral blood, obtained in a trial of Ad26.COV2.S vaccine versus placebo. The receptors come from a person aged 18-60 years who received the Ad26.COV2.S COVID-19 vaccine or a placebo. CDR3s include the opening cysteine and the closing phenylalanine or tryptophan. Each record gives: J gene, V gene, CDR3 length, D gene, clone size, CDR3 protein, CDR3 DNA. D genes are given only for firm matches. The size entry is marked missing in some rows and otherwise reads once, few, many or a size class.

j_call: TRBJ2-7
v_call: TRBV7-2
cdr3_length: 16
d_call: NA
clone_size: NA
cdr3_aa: CASSPQTGRSLYEQYF
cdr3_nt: TGTGCCAGCAGCCCCCAGACAGGGAGGAGTCTTTACGAGCAGTACTTC

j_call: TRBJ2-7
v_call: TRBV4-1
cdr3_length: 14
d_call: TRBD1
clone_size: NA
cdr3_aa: CASSQTGTDYEQYF
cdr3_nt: TGCGCCAGCAGCCAAACCGGGACAGACTACGAGCAGTACTTC

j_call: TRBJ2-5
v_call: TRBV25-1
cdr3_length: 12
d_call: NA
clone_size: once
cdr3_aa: CASSGQQETQYF
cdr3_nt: TGTGCCAGCAGTGGACAGCAAGAGACCCAGTACTTC

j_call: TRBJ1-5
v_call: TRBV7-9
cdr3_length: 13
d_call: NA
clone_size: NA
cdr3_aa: CASSRDIHQPQHF
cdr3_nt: TGTGCCAGCAGCCGAGACATTCATCAGCCCCAGCATTTT

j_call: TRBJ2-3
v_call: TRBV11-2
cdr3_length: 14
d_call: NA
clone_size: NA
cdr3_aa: CASTPDVNTDTQYF
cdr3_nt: TGTGCCAGCACCCCGGATGTCAACACAGATACGCAGTATTTT

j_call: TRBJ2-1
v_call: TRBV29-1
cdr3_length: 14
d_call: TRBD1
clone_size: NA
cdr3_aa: CSVEGQVSYNEQFF
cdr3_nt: TGCAGCGTTGAGGGACAGGTCTCCTACAATGAGCAGTTCTTC

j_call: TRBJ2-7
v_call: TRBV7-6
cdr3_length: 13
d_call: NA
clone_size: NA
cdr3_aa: CASSLREDHEQYF
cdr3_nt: TGTGCCAGCAGCTTAAGGGAGGACCACGAGCAGTACTTC

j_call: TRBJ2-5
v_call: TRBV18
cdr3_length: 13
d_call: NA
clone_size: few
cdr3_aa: CASSPLRRETQYF
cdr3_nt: TGTGCCAGCTCACCCCTGCGTCGAGAGACCCAGTACTTC

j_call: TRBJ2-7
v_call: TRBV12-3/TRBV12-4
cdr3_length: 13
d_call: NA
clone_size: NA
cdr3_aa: CASSLFGSYEQYF
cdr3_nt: TGTGCCAGCAGTTTATTCGGCTCCTACGAGCAGTACTTC

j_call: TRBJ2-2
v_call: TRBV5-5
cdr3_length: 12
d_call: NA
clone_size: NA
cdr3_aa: CASSFDTGELFF
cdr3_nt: TGTGCCAGCAGTTTTGACACCGGGGAGCTGTTTTTT

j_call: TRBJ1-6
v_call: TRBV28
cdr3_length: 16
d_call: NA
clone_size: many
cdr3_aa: CASSLAGRDWDSPLHF
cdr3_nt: TGTGCCAGCAGTTTGGCCGGCAGGGATTGGGATTCACCCCTCCACTTT

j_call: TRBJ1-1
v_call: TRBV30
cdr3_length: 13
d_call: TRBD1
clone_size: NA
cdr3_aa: CAWSGTGGTEAFF
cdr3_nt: TGTGCCTGGAGTGGGACAGGGGGCACTGAAGCTTTCTTT

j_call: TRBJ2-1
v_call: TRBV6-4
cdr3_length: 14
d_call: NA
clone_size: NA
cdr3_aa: CASSPGLGANEQFF
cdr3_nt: TGTGCCAGCAGTCCGGGCCTGGGGGCCAATGAGCAGTTCTTC

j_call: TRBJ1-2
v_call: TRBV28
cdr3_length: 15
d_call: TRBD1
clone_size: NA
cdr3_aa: CASSWARTGDAGYTF
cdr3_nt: TGTGCCAGCAGTTGGGCCCGGACAGGGGACGCTGGCTACACCTTC

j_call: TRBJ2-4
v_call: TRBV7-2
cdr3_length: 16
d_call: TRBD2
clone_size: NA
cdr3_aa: CASSLAGTSGSNIQYF
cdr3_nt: TGTGCCAGCAGCTTGGCGGGGACTAGCGGGAGTAACATTCAGTACTTC

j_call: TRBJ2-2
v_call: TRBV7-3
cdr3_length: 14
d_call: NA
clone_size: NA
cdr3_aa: CASSPRRLAGELFF
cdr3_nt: TGTGCCAGCAGCCCCCGTCGACTAGCCGGGGAGCTGTTTTTT

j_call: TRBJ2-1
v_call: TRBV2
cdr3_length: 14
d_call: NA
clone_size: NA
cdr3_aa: CASYREPTYNEQFF
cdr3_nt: TGTGCCAGCTACCGAGAGCCCACCTACAATGAGCAGTTCTTC

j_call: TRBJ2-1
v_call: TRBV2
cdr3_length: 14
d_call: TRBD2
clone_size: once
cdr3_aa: CASRLAGGLDEQFF
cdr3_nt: TGTGCCAGCAGGCTAGCGGGAGGGCTGGATGAGCAGTTCTTC

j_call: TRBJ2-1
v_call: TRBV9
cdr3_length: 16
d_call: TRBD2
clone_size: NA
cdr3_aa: CASGSTGTSVWDEQFF
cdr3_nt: TGTGCCAGCGGATCGACCGGGACTAGCGTCTGGGATGAGCAGTTCTTC

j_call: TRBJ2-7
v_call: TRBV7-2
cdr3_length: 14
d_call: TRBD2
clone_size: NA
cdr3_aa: CASSGSAGAYEQYF
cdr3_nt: TGTGCCAGCAGCGGTAGTGCGGGAGCCTACGAGCAGTACTTC

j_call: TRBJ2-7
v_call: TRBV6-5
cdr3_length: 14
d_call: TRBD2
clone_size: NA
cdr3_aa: CASSLAGGTYEQYF
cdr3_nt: TGTGCCAGCTCTCTAGCGGGAGGAACCTACGAGCAGTACTTC

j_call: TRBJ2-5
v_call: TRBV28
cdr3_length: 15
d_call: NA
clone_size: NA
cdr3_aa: CASSYMDSARETQYF
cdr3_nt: TGTGCCAGCAGTTATATGGACAGTGCGAGGGAGACCCAGTACTTC

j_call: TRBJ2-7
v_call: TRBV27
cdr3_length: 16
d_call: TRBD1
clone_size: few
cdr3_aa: CASSPRQTGGGNEQYF
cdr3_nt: TGTGCCAGCAGCCCACGGCAGACAGGGGGAGGGAACGAGCAGTACTTC

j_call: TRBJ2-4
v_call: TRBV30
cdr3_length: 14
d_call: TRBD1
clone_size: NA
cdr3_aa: CAWGPGQGSIIQYF
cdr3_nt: TGTGCCTGGGGACCGGGACAGGGGTCAATCATTCAGTACTTC

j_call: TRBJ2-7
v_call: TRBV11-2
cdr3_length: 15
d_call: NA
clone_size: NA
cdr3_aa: CASSLADKGSYEQYF
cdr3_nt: TGTGCCAGCAGCTTAGCAGACAAAGGTTCCTACGAGCAGTACTTC

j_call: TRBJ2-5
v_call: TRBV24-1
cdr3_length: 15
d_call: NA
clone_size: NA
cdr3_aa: CATSETGPRGETQYF
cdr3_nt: TGTGCCACCAGTGAGACCGGGCCCCGGGGAGAGACCCAGTACTTC

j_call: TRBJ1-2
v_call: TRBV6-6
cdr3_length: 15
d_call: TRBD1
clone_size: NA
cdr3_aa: CASRNDRVANYGYTF
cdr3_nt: TGTGCCAGCAGGAACGACAGGGTAGCTAACTATGGCTACACCTTC

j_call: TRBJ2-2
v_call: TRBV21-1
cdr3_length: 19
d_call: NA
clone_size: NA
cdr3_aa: CASSKAGSRAGPNTGELFF
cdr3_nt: TGTGCCAGCAGCAAAGCGGGTAGTAGGGCAGGGCCCAACACCGGGGAGCTGTTTTTT

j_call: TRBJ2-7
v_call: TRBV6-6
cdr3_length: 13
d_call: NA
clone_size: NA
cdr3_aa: CASSPRHRYEQYF
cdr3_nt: TGTGCCAGCAGCCCACGACACCGCTACGAGCAGTACTTC

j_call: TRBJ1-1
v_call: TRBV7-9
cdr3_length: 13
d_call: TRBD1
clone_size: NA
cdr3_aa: CASSTQGLGEAFF
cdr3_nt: TGTGCCAGCAGCACACAGGGGCTGGGTGAAGCTTTCTTT

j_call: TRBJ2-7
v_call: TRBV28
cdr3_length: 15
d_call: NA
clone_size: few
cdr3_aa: CASRRPWGRSYEQYF
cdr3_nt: TGTGCCAGCAGAAGACCTTGGGGGCGATCCTACGAGCAGTACTTC

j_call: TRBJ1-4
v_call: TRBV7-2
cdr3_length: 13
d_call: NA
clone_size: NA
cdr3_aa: CASSLERNEKLFF
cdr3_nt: TGTGCCAGCAGCTTAGAGAGGAATGAAAAACTGTTTTTT

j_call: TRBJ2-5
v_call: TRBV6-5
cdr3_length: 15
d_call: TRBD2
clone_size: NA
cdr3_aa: CASGLGLAGGETQYF
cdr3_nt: TGTGCCAGCGGACTGGGACTAGCGGGAGGTGAGACCCAGTACTTC

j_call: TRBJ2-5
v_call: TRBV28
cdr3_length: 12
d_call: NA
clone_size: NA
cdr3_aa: CASTESQETQYF
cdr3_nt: TGTGCCAGCACGGAGTCTCAAGAGACCCAGTACTTC